The source of this T cell receptor beta chain is a study of blood T cell repertoires in COVID-19 (TCRdb year 2020). Concerning the study at large: The collaborator samples originated in the United States, Italy and Spain and spanned the acute and convalescent phases of COVID-19. The prospective study material was composed of cDNA or gDNA derived from T cells, B-cell-depleted T cells, or PBMCs. Subjects who had been exposed to COVID-19, were actively infected with it, or had recovered from it provided the deeply sampled blood TCRbeta repertoires that made up the dataset. Where available, HLA class I and class II types were taken from metadata supplied by the sample provider and were not determined by assay-based typing. Nearly every sample came with metadata listing a de-identified subject ID, COVID-19 status, age in years and sex. A freely available public database, intended as a resource for researchers studying the immune response to SARS-CoV-2, is where the repertoires were released. Samples came from the ongoing ImmuneRACE study (first 160 participants) plus 1,254 subjects from 6 global collaborators.

Whole blood was collected in K2EDTA tubes by collaborating institutions according to the institutions' own protocols. For TCRbeta analysis, collaborators shipped samples in one of three forms: frozen whole blood, isolated PBMCs, or DNA extracted from either of those sample types. As concerns this clone: It has no known antigen specificity. There are no base qualities to consult, and no much larger clone falls within one base.

The full study reports these points: How much clinical and demographic metadata was included differed by source and by participant, and the metadata was provided uncurated.

V loses 5 bases, J loses 4 bases, and the germline ends lie 15 bases apart. The CDR3 runs 15 residues from the cysteine to the phenylalanine. Of the read, only the CDR3 DNA is kept; its 45 bases are in frame from base 1. Based on the germline V gene (reference sequence), the CDR1 and CDR2 sequences are SEHNR and FQNEAQ. The immunoSEQ Assay, a bias-controlled multiplex PCR, was used to amplify TCRbeta CDR3 regions from genomic DNA. As for how the authors treated the data: Nucleated cell counts per sample were estimated from amplification of reference gene primers within the assay. To quantify the absolute abundance of each unique TCRbeta CDR3 rearrangement, sequence reads were collapsed and filtered. For each sample, productive Simpson clonality was calculated by taking the square root of Simpson's diversity index across productive rearrangements. As stored in TCRdb, this immuneACCESS dataset retains in-frame rearrangements with V and J assigned. A fraction of the clones does not appear; measured against another copy, unresolved V genes explain less than half of the discrepancy, and the remainder lacks a known reason. From that table come the V and J calls and clone size; the DNA was used to work out D and trimming. The table for this sample lists 100,000 to 150,000 clones; approximately 88% of them were counted only once. The biggest ten clones account for about 9.3% of the sample.

This receptor was taken from a man in his fifties with acute or convalescent COVID-19. This sequence uses TRBV7-9 and TRBJ2-1; no D segment can be confidently identified. The sequenced sample consisted of peripheral blood. The CDR3 region has the sequence CASSPRKPVYNEQFF. The sequenced DNA is TGTGCCAGCAGCCCGCGAAAGCCGGTTTACAATGAGCAGTTCTTC.